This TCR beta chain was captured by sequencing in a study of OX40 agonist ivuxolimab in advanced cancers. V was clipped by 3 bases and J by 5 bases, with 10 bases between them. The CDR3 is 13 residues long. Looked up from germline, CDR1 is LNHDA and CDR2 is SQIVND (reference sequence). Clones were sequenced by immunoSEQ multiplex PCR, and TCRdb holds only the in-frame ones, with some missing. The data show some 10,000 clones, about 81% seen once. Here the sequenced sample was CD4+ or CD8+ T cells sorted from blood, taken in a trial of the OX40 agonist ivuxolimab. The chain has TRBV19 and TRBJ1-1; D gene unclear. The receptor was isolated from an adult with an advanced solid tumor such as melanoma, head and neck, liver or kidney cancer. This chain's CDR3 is CASSMASRTEAFF. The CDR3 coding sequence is TGTGCCAGTAGTATGGCGTCTAGGACTGAAGCTTTCTTT.